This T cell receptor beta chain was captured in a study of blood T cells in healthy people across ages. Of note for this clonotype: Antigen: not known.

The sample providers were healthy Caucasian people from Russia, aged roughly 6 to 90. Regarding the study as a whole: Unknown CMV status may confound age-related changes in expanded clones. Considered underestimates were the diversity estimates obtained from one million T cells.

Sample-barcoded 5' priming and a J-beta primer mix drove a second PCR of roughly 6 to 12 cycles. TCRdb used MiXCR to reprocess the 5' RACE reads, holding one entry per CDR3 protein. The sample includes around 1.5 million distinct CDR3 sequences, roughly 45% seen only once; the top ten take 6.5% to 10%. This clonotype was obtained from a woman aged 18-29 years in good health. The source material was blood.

CDR3 bases: TGTGCCAGCAGTTTTACCACTAGTTACGAGCAGTACTTC. It yields the protein CASSFTTSYEQYF. The chain couples TRBV27 to TRBJ2-7, with TRBD2 as a possible D gene (5 bases). The CDR3 is 13 amino acids. V shed 3 bases and J shed 4 bases, with 10 bases lying between them. Germline-derived CDR1 and CDR2 are MNHEY and SMNVEV (reference sequence).